These 16 T cell receptor beta chains originate from one sample sequenced in a study of blood T cells in healthy people across ages. Then a second PCR, running about 6 to 12 cycles, was carried out with a sample-barcoded 5' primer and a J-beta primer mix. Each CDR3 protein gets one entry after TCRdb re-called the 5' RACE reads with MiXCR. This sample has 750,000 to 950,000 distinct CDR3 sequences; 25% to 30% occur once, and the top ten carry approximately 2.9%. In addition, the sample was reused for a study of T cells of mothers and their children.

Sequencing used blood. The receptors originated from a boy younger than 18 in good health.

The genes are TRBV19 and TRBJ2-5, with 8 bases lining up with TRBD1. The CDR3 has 17 amino acids. CDR1 and CDR2 from the germline V gene are LNHDA and SQIVND (reference sequence). The trim removed 6 bases at V and 2 bases at J, leaving 14 bases unmatched. This CDR3 is CASSPPRTGSGQETQYF. The CDR3, as DNA: TGTGCCAGTAGCCCTCCTCGGACAGGGTCGGGTCAAGAGACCCAGTACTTC.

This clonotype was picked up a small number of times. The chain employs TRBV7-2 and TRBJ2-7; TRBD2 agrees at 11 bases. The CDR3 runs to 14 residues. CDR1 SGHTA and CDR2 FQGNSA come from the germline V gene. Germline trimming cut 7 bases from V and 0 bases from J; bases unmatched to any gene: 2. The CDR3 nucleotides read TGTGCCAGCAACCTAGCGGGGGGCTCCTACGAGCAGTACTTC. The encoded protein is CASNLAGGSYEQYF.

The V gene is TRBV29-1, the J gene TRBJ2-4; no firm D call. Germline loops: CDR1 SQVTM, CDR2 ANQGSEA. The CDR3 loop spans 17 amino acids. The V end was cut by 7 bases, the J end by 0 bases, with 22 bases between. DNA of the CDR3: TGCAGCGCTGCGAGAGGAAGCACATCGGTAGCCAAAAACATTCAGTACTTC. Translating gives CSAARGSTSVAKNIQYF. The whole variable domain, remainder taken from reference TRBV29-1 and TRBJ2-4, is SAVISQKPSRDICQRGTSLTIQCQVDSQVTMMFWYRQQPGQSLTLIATANQGSEATYESGFVIDKFPISRPNLTFSTLTVSNMSPEDSSIYLCSAARGSTSVAKNIQYFGAGTRLSVL.

V gene TRBV3-1 combines with J gene TRBJ2-1; no definite D call. Trimming shortened V by 4 bases and J by 5 bases, and 15 bases separated the two germline ends. CDR3 length: 15 amino acids. Germline CDR1 is LGHDT and CDR2 is YNNKEL (reference sequence). This chain's CDR3 is CASSPNGAPHNEQFF. CDR3 in DNA: TGTGCCAGCAGCCCGAACGGAGCCCCTCACAATGAGCAGTTCTTC.

This chain joins TRBV4-2 and TRBJ2-4; D call uncertain. Trimming took off 0 bases at V and 0 bases at J, with 12 bases between the two ends. Germline values: CDR1 LGHNA, CDR2 YNFKEQ. This CDR3 has 17 residues. The CDR3 region is CASSQEMATVAKNIQYF. CDR3 nucleotides: TGTGCCAGCAGCCAAGAAATGGCTACCGTAGCCAAAAACATTCAGTACTTC.

There are a few counts of this clonotype. The V gene is TRBV19, the J gene TRBJ2-7; no reliable D call. Germline assignment: CDR1 LNHDA and CDR2 SQIVND (reference sequence). CDR3 length: 12 residues. With 0 bases removed from V and 3 bases from J, the gap between germline ends came to 3 bases. CDR3 bases: TGTGCCAGTAGTATAGAGGGCTACGAGCAGTACTTC. Amino acid sequence: CASSIEGYEQYF.

This clonotype was recorded once. The rearrangement joins TRBV4-1 to TRBJ1-4; TRBD1 aligns across 8 bases. Unmatched junction bases numbered 8, after V lost 4 bases and J lost 7 bases. CDR1 and CDR2 from the germline V gene are MGHRA and YSYEKL. This CDR3 region has 15 residues. The CDR3: CASSPWTGRGEKLFF. The CDR3 nucleotides are TGCGCCAGCAGCCCCTGGACAGGGCGGGGTGAAAAACTGTTTTTT.

This clonotype was seen a few times. This chain links TRBV11-2 with TRBJ1-2, with 8 bases identical to TRBD1. The CDR3 consists of 14 residues. V was clipped by 2 bases and J by 7 bases; unmatched bases: 6. CDR1 is SGHAT and CDR2 is FQNNGV in the germline V gene. In nucleotides, the CDR3 is TGTGCCAGCAGCTTAACGGAACAGGGGGGTGGCTACACCTTC. Residues: CASSLTEQGGGYTF. The full variable domain, its missing parts supplied by reference TRBV11-2 and TRBJ1-2, is EAGVAQSPRYKIIEKRQSVAFWCNPISGHATLYWYQQILGQGPKLLIQFQNNGVVDDSQLPKDRFSAERLKGVDSTLKIQPAKLEDSAVYLCASSLTEQGGGYTFGSGTRLTVV.

The chain uses TRBV28 and TRBJ1-2; possibly TRBD1 for D (6 bases). In germline, CDR1 is MDHEN, CDR2 SYDVKM. CDR3 length: 14 residues. The V gene lost 3 bases and the J gene lost 4 bases, with 12 bases spanning the gap. CDR3 coding DNA: TGTGCCAGCAGTTTGCAGGGGTCTGTCTATGGCTACACCTTC. Translating gives CASSLQGSVYGYTF.

The chain uses TRBV3-1 and TRBJ2-5, with a possible D match to TRBD2 (7 bases). V shed 4 bases and J shed 6 bases, with 15 bases lying between them. The CDR3 is 14 amino acids. CDR1 and CDR2 (germline): LGHDT, YNNKEL (reference sequence). DNA of the CDR3: TGTGCCAGCAGCCTTCCGGGGGGCGAAAAGACCCAGTACTTC. Its translation: CASSLPGGEKTQYF.

With respect to this clonotype: At one end, the junction sequence differs from germline, possibly due to a read error. V gene TRBV2 combines with J gene TRBJ2-7, with D possibly TRBD2 on 6 matching bases. Per germline, CDR1 SNHLY and CDR2 FYNNEI. The CDR3 contains 12 residues. CDR3 sequence: CASSETSLGEFF. The CDR3 DNA is TGTGCCAGCAGTGAGACTAGTTTGGGGGAGTTCTTC.

V is TRBV12-5 and J is TRBJ1-4; 7 positions agree with TRBD1. Germline trimming cut 4 bases from V and 5 bases from J; bases unmatched to any gene: 10. CDR3 length: 16 residues. CDR1 LGHNT and CDR2 FRNRAP come from the germline V gene. CDR3 amino acids: CASGSPVTGENEKLFF. The DNA for the CDR3 is TGTGCTAGTGGTTCCCCCGTTACAGGGGAAAATGAAAAACTGTTTTTT. Complete variable domain (other parts from reference TRBV12-5 and TRBJ1-4): DARVTQTPRHKVTEMGQEVTMRCQPILGHNTVFWYRQTMMQGLELLAYFRNRAPLDDSGMPKDRFSAEMPDATLATLKIQPSEPRDSAVYFCASGSPVTGENEKLFFGSGTQLSVL.

DNA of the CDR3: TGTGCCAGCAGTGCCCAGGGTCGGGGGTTAGAGGTGTACTTC. As protein: CASSAQGRGLEVYF. V is TRBV27 and J is TRBJ2-5, with D perhaps TRBD2 (6 bases). The CDR3 has 14 residues. The germline V gene has CDR1 MNHEY and CDR2 SMNVEV (reference sequence). Trimming took 5 bases from V and 13 from J, leaving 23 bases between them.

The genes are TRBV5-5 and TRBJ1-4; TRBD1 is a possible D gene (5 bases). CDR3 length: 13 amino acids. Trimming took 7 bases from V and 10 from J, leaving 17 bases between them. Looked up from germline, CDR1 is SGHKS and CDR2 is YYEKEE (reference sequence). The CDR3: CASGGVPTGKLFF. CDR3 sequence (DNA): TGTGCCAGCGGGGGGGTTCCGACGGGAAAACTGTTTTTT.

V usage is TRBV2 and J usage is TRBJ2-7; 8 bases are a match to TRBD1. This CDR3 has 14 amino acids. Germline CDR1 is SNHLY and CDR2 is FYNNEI. V lost 7 bases to trimming and J lost 3 bases; unmatched junction nucleotides: 8. The CDR3 is CASMWTGISYEQYF. The CDR3 DNA reads TGTGCCAGCATGTGGACAGGGATCAGCTACGAGCAGTACTTC. The whole variable domain, filled in from reference TRBV2 and TRBJ2-7, reads EPEVTQTPSHQVTQMGQEVILRCVPISNHLYFYWYRQILGQKVEFLVSFYNNEISEKSEIFDDQFSVERPDGSNFTLKIRSTKLEDSAMYFCASMWTGISYEQYFGPGTRLTVT.

This chain joins TRBV12-3 or TRBV12-4 and TRBJ2-2; D unclear. The V end lost 4 bases, the J end lost 9 bases, and 9 bases lay between the germline ends. CDR3 length: 12 residues. The CDR3 sequence is CASSYSPRELFF. Written as DNA, the CDR3 is TGTGCCAGCAGTTACTCACCGAGGGAGCTGTTTTTT.